The 29 T cell receptor beta chains presented below share a single source sample, sequenced in a study of blood T cell repertoires in COVID-19. Profiled with immunoSEQ multiplex PCR; TCRdb holds only in-frame clones, not every one. The table lists 290,000 or so clones, almost 85% of them singletons. The specimen sequenced was peripheral blood. These receptor sequences come from a man between 45 and 60 years old with active or convalescent COVID-19.

The chain joins TRBV5-1 to TRBJ1-6; perhaps TRBD1 as D (6 bases). Trimming removed 3 bases at V and 7 bases at J, with 20 bases between. Looked up from germline, CDR1 is SGHRS and CDR2 is YFSETQ. The CDR3 is 17 amino acids. The DNA for the CDR3 is TGCGCCAGCAGCTCCTTCGGCCCGGACAGAACAAATTCACCCCTCCACTTT. Amino acids: CASSSFGPDRTNSPLHF.

V and J are TRBV10-1 and TRBJ2-7, with 8 bases aligning to TRBD1. Germline V gene sequence: CDR1 WNHNN, CDR2 SYGVQD (reference sequence). J lost 0 bases, V lost 5 bases, and 6 bases had no gene match. The CDR3 has 15 amino acids. The CDR3 reads CASSLPGQVSYEQYF. The CDR3 nucleotides are TGCGCCAGCAGTCTCCCGGGACAGGTCTCCTACGAGCAGTACTTC.

The chain is built from TRBV5-4 and TRBJ2-3; no reliable D call. The V and J ends lost 2 bases and 5 bases respectively, with 6 bases between them. Looked up from germline, CDR1 is SGHNT and CDR2 is YYREEE (reference sequence). The CDR3 loop spans 12 amino acids. CDR3: CASSFNRDTQYF. CDR3 bases: TGTGCCAGCAGCTTCAACAGAGATACGCAGTATTTT.

The chain uses TRBV5-4 and TRBJ2-1; 10 bases match TRBD2. V gave up 5 bases and J gave up 8 bases; unmatched junction bases: 7. The CDR3 extends over 14 amino acids. Germline V gives CDR1 SGHNT, CDR2 YYREEE (reference sequence). CDR3 nucleotide sequence: TGTGCCAGCAGGGAGCGGGAGGGCCCGCATGAGCAGTTCTTC. Protein: CASREREGPHEQFF.

CDR3 nucleotides: TGTGCCAGCAGCTTAGGGAGTATGGCTAGCGGAAGCACAGATACGCAGTATTTT. It codes for CASSLGSMASGSTDTQYF. The rearrangement links TRBV7-2 to TRBJ2-3; 7 positions match TRBD2. This CDR3 has 18 residues. V shed 1 base and J 0 bases; nucleotides not matched to a gene: 10. Germline CDR1 SGHTA, CDR2 FQGNSA.

The CDR3 DNA follows: TGTGCCAGCAGCGTCGAGGGCGTAAGGGGGACAGATACGCAGTATTTT. Its translation is CASSVEGVRGTDTQYF. The V gene is TRBV9, the J gene TRBJ2-3, with a possible D match to TRBD1 (6 bases). The CDR3 totals 16 residues. The germline CDR1 and CDR2 sequences are SGDLS and YYNGEE. V dropped 2 bases and J dropped 3 bases, with 16 bases sitting between them. The whole variable domain, remainder taken from reference TRBV9 and TRBJ2-3, is DSGVTQTPKHLITATGQRVTLRCSPRSGDLSVYWYQQSLDQGLQFLIQYYNGEERAKGNILERFSAQQFPDLHSELNLSSLELGDSALYFCASSVEGVRGTDTQYFGPGTRLTVL.

J is TRBJ1-1 and V is TRBV18; D is ambiguous. The CDR3 runs 12 residues. V gave up 2 bases and J gave up 8 bases, with 9 bases separating them. Germline CDR1 and CDR2: KGHSH and LQKENI. The CDR3: CASSPGEVEAFF. The CDR3 nucleotides read TGTGCCAGCTCACCAGGGGAGGTGGAAGCTTTCTTT.

The chain links TRBV5-1 to TRBJ2-7; possible D gene TRBD2, 7 bases. Germline loops: CDR1 SGHRS, CDR2 YFSETQ. The germline V and J ends were trimmed by 5 bases and 7 bases, with 19 bases remaining between them. This CDR3 spans 14 amino acids. CDR3 amino acids: CASSPGTKGGEQYF. The CDR3 nucleotides read TGCGCCAGCAGTCCCGGGACAAAGGGAGGGGAGCAGTACTTC.

This chain connects TRBV3-1 (or the pseudogene TRBV3-2) to TRBJ1-1; a weak D match, TRBD1 (6 bases). Deletions cut 1 base from V and 5 bases from J, with 11 bases between. The CDR3 spans 14 residues. Germline V CDR1 and CDR2: LGHDT, YNNKEL (reference sequence). The CDR3 sequence is CASSQVWGRTEAFF. CDR3 in DNA: TGTGCCAGCAGCCAAGTATGGGGGCGTACTGAAGCTTTCTTT.

V gene TRBV29-1 combines with J gene TRBJ2-5, with D possibly matching TRBD1 (7 bases). With 4 bases removed from V and 7 bases from J, the gap between germline ends came to 16 bases. Germline CDR1 and CDR2: SQVTM and ANQGSEA. The CDR3 consists of 13 residues. The CDR3 reads CSVGQSQGGTQYF. The CDR3 region has the DNA TGCAGCGTTGGACAGTCTCAGGGGGGGACCCAGTACTTC.

J is TRBJ2-3 and V is TRBV5-4; 8 nucleotides align to TRBD1. Germline V lookup: CDR1 SGHNT, CDR2 YYREEE (reference sequence). The CDR3 extends over 15 amino acids. With V trimmed by 0 bases and J by 6 bases, 6 bases remained unmatched. CDR3 residues: CASSLGLNRGDTQYF. CDR3 bases: TGTGCCAGCAGCTTGGGGCTCAACAGGGGGGATACGCAGTATTTT.

The chain combines TRBV7-2 with TRBJ1-6, with D maybe TRBD1 (6 bases). CDR1 is SGHTA, CDR2 FQGNSA, per germline. The V end lost 3 bases, the J end lost 6 bases, and 12 bases lay between the germline ends. The CDR3 contains 15 residues. CDR3 loop: CASSFGTGLNSPLHF. CDR3 coding DNA: TGTGCCAGCAGCTTTGGCACAGGGCTTAATTCACCCCTCCACTTT.

The V gene is TRBV28, the J gene TRBJ1-4, with a tentative D call TRBD1 (5 bases). This CDR3 spans 16 amino acids. Looked up from germline, CDR1 is MDHEN and CDR2 is SYDVKM. V lost 4 bases, J lost 4 bases, and 16 bases lay in between. The CDR3 protein is CASSSQVRRLNEKLFF. In DNA form, the CDR3 reads TGTGCCAGCAGTTCACAGGTTCGACGCCTTAATGAAAAACTGTTTTTT.

CDR3 residues: CASSPRTSGRRTTYEQYF. The CDR3 nucleotides read TGTGCCAGCAGCCCCCGGACTAGCGGGAGAAGAACTACCTACGAGCAGTACTTC. The J gene is TRBJ2-7, the V gene TRBV5-6, with 13 bases matching TRBD2. V lost 4 bases to trimming and J lost 2 bases; unmatched junction nucleotides: 12. The CDR3 is 18 amino acids. Germline V lookup: CDR1 SGHDT, CDR2 YYEEEE.

This clone turned up a few times. The chain links TRBV3-1 (or the pseudogene TRBV3-2) to TRBJ2-5; 13 bases align to TRBD2. The CDR3 is 17 residues long. With V trimmed by 1 base and J by 5 bases, 7 bases remained unmatched. CDR1 and CDR2 (germline): LGHDT, YNNKEL (reference sequence). The CDR3 sequence is CASSQGTSGSLRETQYF. In nucleotides, the CDR3 is TGTGCCAGCAGCCAAGGGACTAGCGGGAGTTTGAGGGAGACCCAGTACTTC.

This rearrangement joins TRBV6-5 to TRBJ1-1; tentative D call: TRBD1 (6 bases). Germline V gene sequence: CDR1 MNHEY, CDR2 SVGAGI. The CDR3 loop spans 14 amino acids. Between the trimmed V and J ends, which lost 7 bases and 0 bases, there was a span of 12 bases. The CDR3 here is CASTSGQMNTEAFF. In nucleotides, the CDR3 is TGTGCCAGCACCAGCGGACAGATGAACACTGAAGCTTTCTTT.

The rearrangement links TRBV5-1 to TRBJ2-7; 7 bases align to TRBD1. The V gene's germline CDR1 is SGHRS and CDR2 YFSETQ. V shed 5 bases and J 1 base; nucleotides not matched to a gene: 18. There are 18 residues in the CDR3. As DNA, the CDR3 is TGCGCCAGCAGTCGGTTACCCTACTCCGGGACAGCATCCTACGAGCAGTACTTC. Amino acids: CASSRLPYSGTASYEQYF.

The V and J genes are TRBV24-1 and TRBJ2-3, with 9 bases aligning to TRBD1. The CDR3 has 16 amino acids. With 2 bases clipped from V and 2 bases from J, the junction kept 4 bases outside the gene matches. Germline-derived CDR1 and CDR2 are KGHDR and SFDVKD. The CDR3 spells CATSDSGTGNTDTQYF. CDR3 in DNA: TGTGCCACCAGTGATTCCGGGACAGGGAACACAGATACGCAGTATTTT.

The chain employs TRBV9 and TRBJ1-2; 8 bases map to TRBD1. Germline V gene data show CDR1 as SGDLS and CDR2 as YYNGEE. This CDR3 has 15 residues. The J segment lost 6 bases and the V segment lost 0 bases, leaving 7 bases of the junction unmatched. For the CDR3, the DNA is TGTGCCAGCAGCGTAGGTGGACAGGGTAAAAATGGCTACACCTTC. It is translated as CASSVGGQGKNGYTF.

V usage is TRBV28 and J usage is TRBJ1-2; TRBD1 matches at 9 bases. V was pared by 6 bases and J by 8 bases, with 4 bases of the junction left unmatched. The CDR3 length is 12 residues. Germline CDR1 reads MDHEN; CDR2 reads SYDVKM. The CDR3 loop is CASRQGAKGYTF. The CDR3 coding sequence is TGTGCCAGCAGACAGGGGGCTAAGGGCTACACCTTC.

V and J are TRBV7-2 and TRBJ1-6; D unclear. Trimming left V 1 base short and J 7 bases short, with 11 bases between. Germline V gene lookup returns CDR1 SGHTA and CDR2 FQGNSA. CDR3 size: 15 residues. The CDR3 loop is CASSLVGPENSPLHF. CDR3 nucleotides: TGTGCCAGCAGCTTAGTGGGCCCGGAAAATTCACCCCTCCACTTT. Based on the CDR3 plus reference TRBV7-2 and TRBJ1-6, the full variable domain is GAGVSQSPSNKVTEKGKDVELRCDPISGHTALYWYRQSLGQGLEFLIYFQGNSAPDKSGLPSDRFSAERTGGSVSTLTIQRTQQEDSAVYLCASSLVGPENSPLHFGNGTRLTVT.

The chain carries TRBV6-5 and TRBJ1-1; D remains ambiguous. The germline gives CDR1 MNHEY, CDR2 SVGAGI. The CDR3 covers 14 residues. The CDR3 loop is CTTIGVGRNTEAFF. CDR3 sequence (DNA): TGTACCACCATCGGGGTGGGCAGAAACACTGAAGCTTTCTTT.

The rearrangement joins TRBV3-1 (or the pseudogene TRBV3-2) to TRBJ2-6; 8 nucleotides line up with TRBD2. Germline CDR1 reads LGHDT; CDR2 reads YNNKEL (reference sequence). This CDR3 has 19 residues. V was clipped by 2 bases and J by 0 bases; unmatched bases: 9. DNA for the CDR3: TGTGCCAGCAGCCAATATGCGGGAGGTATATCCTCTGGGGCCAACGTCCTGACTTTC. It encodes CASSQYAGGISSGANVLTF.

V and J are TRBV5-1 and TRBJ2-1; D might be TRBD2 (5 bases). The CDR3 covers 14 residues. Germline V gene sequence: CDR1 SGHRS, CDR2 YFSETQ. V was shortened by 5 bases and J by 0 bases, with 9 bases between the two germline ends. CDR3 sequence: CASSLGSSYNEQFF. The CDR3 nucleotides read TGCGCCAGCAGTTTAGGGAGCTCCTACAATGAGCAGTTCTTC.

This chain joins TRBV6-5 and TRBJ1-2; 12 positions agree with TRBD1. This CDR3 has 14 amino acids. Germline V gene sequence: CDR1 MNHEY, CDR2 SVGAGI. Trimming took 7 bases from V and 9 from J; bases not matched to a gene: 9. CDR3 region: CASIRDRGRVSYTF. The DNA of the CDR3 is TGTGCCAGCATACGGGACAGGGGGCGCGTAAGCTACACCTTC.

The chain couples TRBV6-5 to TRBJ2-7; D is possibly TRBD1 (6 bases). V shed 5 bases and J shed 3 bases, with 17 bases lying between them. The CDR3 extends over 15 amino acids. Per the germline V gene, CDR1 is MNHEY and CDR2 is SVGAGI. For the CDR3, the DNA is TGTGCCAGCAGTACTTCAGGGGCAGCGGTCTACGAGCAGTACTTC. It encodes CASSTSGAAVYEQYF.

The rearrangement links TRBV5-4 to TRBJ2-1, with 7 bases identical to TRBD2. The J segment lost 3 bases and the V segment lost 9 bases, leaving 9 bases of the junction unmatched. This CDR3 is built from 14 residues. The germline V gene has CDR1 SGHNT and CDR2 YYREEE (reference sequence). CDR3 sequence reads: CATREAGDYNEQFF. CDR3 nucleotide sequence: TGTGCCACCCGGGAGGCGGGAGACTACAATGAGCAGTTCTTC.

The chain couples TRBV3-1 (or the pseudogene TRBV3-2) to TRBJ2-4; D is undetermined. V lost 1 base and J 2 bases, leaving 9 bases between the germline ends. This CDR3 spans 15 amino acids. The germline CDR1 and CDR2 sequences are LGHDT and YNNKEL (reference sequence). For the CDR3, the DNA is TGTGCCAGCAGCCAAGGGATCAGGACCAAAAACATTCAGTACTTC. Its translation: CASSQGIRTKNIQYF.

J is TRBJ2-3 and V is TRBV5-4, with TRBD1 as a possible D gene (6 bases). Trimming removed 0 bases from V and 4 bases from J, with 6 bases in between. The CDR3 is 13 residues long. CDR1 is SGHNT, CDR2 YYREEE, per germline (reference sequence). CDR3 region: CASSLAGADTQYF. The CDR3 DNA sequence: TGTGCCAGCAGCTTGGCAGGGGCAGATACGCAGTATTTT. The entire variable domain, with the rest obtained from reference TRBV5-4 and TRBJ2-3, is as follows: ETGVTQSPTHLIKTRGQQVTLRCSSQSGHNTVSWYQQALGQGPQFIFQYYREEENGRGNFPPRFSGLQFPNYSSELNVNALELDDSALYLCASSLAGADTQYFGPGTRLTVL.